The clone carrying this TCR beta chain was recorded a few times. Its antigen is currently unknown. This record belongs to a study of blood T cells in healthy people across ages. Notes on the study in general: Diversity figures based on one million T cells were deemed too low.

The use of a sample-barcoded 5' primer and a J-beta primer mix characterized a second PCR of roughly 6 to 11 cycles. TCRdb re-called the 5' RACE reads through MiXCR, storing one row per CDR3 protein. The table lists hundreds of thousands of distinct CDR3 sequences, around three fifths of them singletons. This CDR3 is 15 amino acids long. From germline, CDR1 is LNHDA and CDR2 SQIVND (reference sequence). The V segment lost 1 base and the J segment 3 bases; nucleotides outside the gene matches: 3. This TCR came from a man in his 60s in good health. This sequence joins TRBV19 and TRBJ2-4, with TRBD1 identical over 7 bases. Sequenced material: blood. This CDR3 is CASSIATGDKNIQYF. In DNA, the CDR3 is TGTGCCAGTAGTATAGCCACAGGGGACAAAAACATTCAGTACTTC.